The 13 T cell receptor beta chains below come from one sample, sequenced in a study of cytomegalovirus exposure and HLA in healthy donors. Repertoires were generated with immunoSEQ multiplex PCR, while TCRdb's copy carries only in-frame clones and drops some. The data show over 200,000 clones, with about 90% seen just once and approximately 3.1% held by the top ten. Sequencing was done on a sample of PBMCs. Every receptor here comes from a woman younger than 45 in good health and CMV-seronegative.

The chain joins TRBV6-5 to TRBJ1-1; D gene ambiguous. CDR1 and CDR2 from the germline V gene are MNHEY and SVGAGI. There are 12 residues in the CDR3. V gave up 8 bases and J gave up 1 base, with 8 bases separating them. CDR3 amino acids: CASWRGNTEAFF. In DNA form, the CDR3 reads TGTGCCAGCTGGCGGGGGAACACTGAAGCTTTCTTT.

V and J are TRBV7-2 and TRBJ2-7; maybe TRBD1 (5 bases). V lost 5 bases and J lost 6, with 14 bases in between. Per germline, CDR1 SGHTA and CDR2 FQGNSA. This CDR3 spans 13 amino acids. The CDR3 region has the DNA TGTGCCAGCAGCCTGGACACCGCAGGCGAGCAGTACTTC. This gives the protein CASSLDTAGEQYF.

On this clone itself: Different DNA sequences within this sample yield the same CDR3. This chain connects TRBV9 to TRBJ2-3; TRBD2 is a possible D gene (5 bases). Germline V lookup: CDR1 SGDLS, CDR2 YYNGEE. This CDR3 is 15 amino acids long. Trimming stripped 0 bases from V and 0 bases from J, with 8 bases between. The CDR3: CASSVAGSSTDTQYF. CDR3 DNA sequence: TGTGCCAGCAGCGTAGCTGGGAGTAGCACAGATACGCAGTATTTT.

The V call is TRBV30, the J call TRBJ1-1, with no clear D. The CDR3 runs to 13 residues. Deletions cut 1 base from V and 0 bases from J, with 6 bases between. Germline-derived CDR1 and CDR2 are GTSNPN and SVGIG (reference sequence). CDR3 nucleotide sequence: TGTGCCTGGAGTGGACGGCTGAACACTGAAGCTTTCTTT. Amino acids: CAWSGRLNTEAFF.

The chain recombines TRBV7-2 with TRBJ2-3; a weak D match, TRBD1 (6 bases). The germline V gene encodes CDR1 SGHTA and CDR2 FQGNSA. V was trimmed by 5 bases and J by 1 base, leaving 16 bases between them. This CDR3 has 16 residues. CDR3 sequence reads: CASSPGAGTGTDTQYF. CDR3 DNA sequence: TGTGCCAGCAGCCCAGGGGCGGGTACTGGCACAGATACGCAGTATTTT. Together with reference TRBV7-2 and TRBJ2-3, the CDR3 gives the full variable domain: GAGVSQSPSNKVTEKGKDVELRCDPISGHTALYWYRQSLGQGLEFLIYFQGNSAPDKSGLPSDRFSAERTGGSVSTLTIQRTQQEDSAVYLCASSPGAGTGTDTQYFGPGTRLTVL.

The genes are TRBV7-6 and TRBJ2-1, with D possibly matching TRBD2 (6 bases). V gave up 1 base and J gave up 7 bases, with 14 bases separating them. The CDR3 spans 15 residues. Germline V gene lookup returns CDR1 SGHVS and CDR2 FNYEAQ. CDR3 bases: TGTGCCAGCAGCTTAGTGCGGGGCTGGGAAAATGAGCAGTTCTTC. This sequence encodes CASSLVRGWENEQFF.

The V and J genes are TRBV15 and TRBJ2-5; 9 positions match TRBD1. The V and J ends lost 3 bases and 7 bases, in that order; junction bases with no gene match: 6. This CDR3 comprises 14 residues. Germline V gene data show CDR1 as LNHNV and CDR2 as YYDKDF (reference sequence). Here the CDR3 DNA reads TGTGCCACCAGCAGTCCGGGACAGGGACGGACCCAGTACTTC. Residues: CATSSPGQGRTQYF.

CDR3 sequence: CASSIVVQETQYF. The CDR3, as DNA: TGTGCCAGCAGCATCGTAGTACAAGAGACCCAGTACTTC. The chain has TRBV27 and TRBJ2-5; no reliable D call. The CDR3 has 13 amino acids. The germline gives CDR1 MNHEY, CDR2 SMNVEV (reference sequence). Deletions cut 6 bases from V and 2 bases from J, with 10 bases between.

The rearrangement joins TRBV5-1 to TRBJ2-7, with D perhaps TRBD2 (6 bases). V shed 0 bases and J shed 7 bases, with 17 bases lying between them. This CDR3 has 15 residues. Germline lookup yields CDR1 SGHRS and CDR2 YFSETQ. CDR3 sequence (DNA): TGCGCCAGCAGCTTGGTGGGGGGAATTCCCTTGGAGCAGTACTTC. Translation: CASSLVGGIPLEQYF.

This chain links TRBV7-3 with TRBJ2-5, with TRBD2 identical over 9 bases. V shed 0 bases and J 5 bases; nucleotides not matched to a gene: 13. CDR1 is SGHTA, CDR2 FQGTGA, per germline. The CDR3 extends over 18 amino acids. This CDR3 reads CASSLTGLAGRGEETQYF. The CDR3 coding sequence is TGTGCCAGCAGCTTAACCGGTCTAGCGGGAAGAGGAGAGGAGACCCAGTACTTC.

The rearrangement uses TRBV6-1 and TRBJ1-5; D remains unclear. Trimming shortened V by 4 bases and J by 8 bases, and 9 bases separated the two germline ends. The CDR3 length is 12 residues. Germline-derived CDR1 and CDR2 are MNHNS and SASEGT. The CDR3 here is CASSAGWEPQHF. CDR3 in DNA: TGTGCCAGCAGTGCGGGTTGGGAGCCCCAGCATTTT.

This sequence joins TRBV19 and TRBJ2-6; 8 bases fit TRBD1. Germline V CDR1 and CDR2: LNHDA, SQIVND (reference sequence). This CDR3 contains 17 residues. Germline trimming cut 3 bases from V and 4 bases from J; bases unmatched to any gene: 8. The CDR3 nucleotides read TGTGCCAGTAGTATGCACCAGGGGGCGCGAGGGGCCAACGTCCTGACTTTC. Its translation: CASSMHQGARGANVLTF.

The chain joins TRBV5-6 to TRBJ1-5, with unresolved D. Germline CDR1 reads SGHDT; CDR2 reads YYEEEE. V lost 3 bases to trimming and J lost 1 base, with 8 bases between them. CDR3 size: 14 residues. For the CDR3, the DNA is TGTGCCAGCAGCTCACGACGGAGCAATCAGCCCCAGCATTTT. It yields the protein CASSSRRSNQPQHF. The full variable domain, in which reference TRBV5-6 and TRBJ1-5 provide the parts outside the CDR3, is DAGVTQSPTHLIKTRGQQVTLRCSPKSGHDTVSWYQQALGQGPQFIFQYYEEEERQRGNFPDRFSGHQFPNYSSELNVNALLLGDSALYLCASSSRRSNQPQHFGDGTRLSIL.